Listed below are T cell receptor beta chains from one sample, sequenced in a study of shared clonotypes between healthy human individuals. Here immunoSEQ multiplex PCR was the method, and the copy in TCRdb shows in-frame clones only, minus some. This table holds about 1.9 million clones, 93% found once. Sequenced sample: naive CD8+ T cells from PBMCs. Every receptor here comes from a man aged 18 to 29 in good health. Some clones in this sample may be carry-over from other donors' samples. CDR3s include the opening cysteine and the closing phenylalanine or tryptophan. The D gene is left open where the match is weak. A row's size may be missing; if present it is once, few, many or a size class.

TRBV28,once,.,TRBJ1-2,CASSSGSEGGLADGYTF,TGTGCCAGCAGTTCGGGGTCCGAAGGGGGGCTGGCAGATGGCTACACCTTC
TRBV5-1,.,.,TRBJ2-7,CASSLGARDEQYF,TGCGCCAGCAGCTTGGGGGCCAGAGACGAGCAGTACTTC
TRBV20-1,.,.,TRBJ2-7,CSARDSEQYF,TGCAGTGCTAGGGACAGCGAGCAGTACTTC
TRBV10-1,once,.,TRBJ2-3,CASSESTETSHTQYF,TGCGCCAGCAGTGAGTCGACTGAAACTTCACATACGCAGTATTTT
TRBV28,.,.,TRBJ1-5,CASSRPGDSNQPQHF,TGTGCCAGCAGCCGTCCAGGGGATAGCAATCAGCCCCAGCATTTT
TRBV29-1,.,TRBD2,TRBJ2-5,CSTTPSGARETQYF,TGCAGCACCACCCCTAGCGGTGCTCGGGAGACCCAGTACTTC
TRBV6-5,once,.,TRBJ1-2,CASSYSTENYGYTF,TGTGCCAGCAGTTACTCGACAGAAAACTATGGCTACACCTTC
TRBV9,.,TRBD1,TRBJ1-1,CASSARQGNTEAFF,TGTGCCAGCAGCGCCCGACAGGGGAACACTGAAGCTTTCTTT
TRBV5-6,.,.,TRBJ2-3,CASSWGGAQQYF,TGTGCCAGCAGCTGGGGCGGGGCCCAACAGTATTTT
TRBV5-8,.,.,TRBJ2-7,CASSLAPGAYDEQYF,TGTGCCAGCAGCTTGGCTCCGGGGGCCTACGACGAGCAGTACTTC
TRBV27,.,.,TRBJ2-7,CASSLFSYEQYF,TGTGCCAGCAGTTTATTCTCCTACGAGCAGTACTTC
TRBV9,.,TRBD2,TRBJ2-7,CASSGGGLDYEQYF,TGTGCCAGCAGCGGGGGAGGACTAGACTACGAGCAGTACTTC
TRBV6-4,few,.,TRBJ1-2,CASSDAAGYTF,TGTGCCAGCAGTGACGCTGCTGGCTACACCTTC
TRBV4-3,.,.,TRBJ2-2,CASKFLALGRSTNTGELFF,TGCGCCAGCAAATTTCTAGCTCTAGGACGTTCAACGAACACCGGGGAGCTGTTTTTT
TRBV9,.,.,TRBJ1-1,CASSAPTTRRGEGTEAFF,TGTGCCAGCAGCGCCCCAACCACCAGGCGGGGGGAAGGCACTGAAGCTTTCTTT
TRBV7-3,.,TRBD1,TRBJ2-2,CASSPHRGPFGELFF,TGTGCCAGCAGCCCCCACAGGGGTCCCTTCGGGGAGCTGTTTTTT
TRBV21-1,.,.,TRBJ2-2,CASRDSNRDRANTGELFF,TGTGCCAGCCGCGACTCTAACCGGGACAGGGCGAACACCGGGGAGCTGTTTTTT
TRBV19,.,.,TRBJ1-5,CASRLGISNQPQHF,TGTGCCAGTAGACTCGGAATAAGCAATCAGCCCCAGCATTTT
TRBV7-9,.,TRBD2,TRBJ2-1,CASSSSGSKGDEQFF,TGTGCCAGCAGCTCTAGCGGGAGTAAGGGCGATGAGCAGTTCTTC
TRBV5-1,.,TRBD2,TRBJ2-7,CASSSFGLAGGPGYEQYF,TGCGCCAGCAGCTCGTTCGGACTAGCGGGAGGGCCTGGCTACGAGCAGTACTTC
TRBV9,.,TRBD2,TRBJ2-7,CASSVSGGSLWEQYF,TGTGCCAGCAGCGTCTCCGGCGGGAGTCTTTGGGAGCAGTACTTC
TRBV28,once,TRBD2,TRBJ2-5,CAGRLAGQETQYF,TGTGCCGGGCGACTAGCGGGACAAGAGACCCAGTACTTC
TRBV6-6,.,TRBD2,TRBJ2-1,CASSLWTSEINEQFF,TGTGCCAGCAGCCTCTGGACTAGCGAGATCAATGAGCAGTTCTTC
TRBV18,once,.,TRBJ2-5,CASSPPELGPQETQYF,TGTGCCAGCTCACCACCGGAACTGGGACCACAAGAGACCCAGTACTTC
TRBV10-3,.,.,TRBJ2-7,CAISESGASGDEQYF,TGTGCCATCAGTGAGTCGGGGGCCTCGGGGGACGAGCAGTACTTC
TRBV4-1,.,TRBD1,TRBJ1-4,CASRPGTGVATNEKLFF,TGCGCCAGCAGACCCGGAACAGGGGTAGCGACTAATGAAAAACTGTTTTTT
TRBV7-3,.,.,TRBJ1-2,CASSTGGTPRNYGYTF,TGTGCCAGCAGCACCGGGGGGACACCGAGAAACTATGGCTACACCTTC
TRBV28,.,TRBD1,TRBJ1-6,CATLGQPNSPLHF,TGTGCCACCCTGGGACAGCCTAATTCACCCCTCCACTTT
TRBV29-1,once,.,TRBJ2-7,CSVEVRGRTYEQYF,TGCAGCGTTGAAGTGCGGGGTAGAACCTACGAGCAGTACTTC
TRBV5-1,.,.,TRBJ1-2,CASSPTRDGNYGYTF,TGCGCCAGCAGCCCGACGAGGGACGGGAACTATGGCTACACCTTC
TRBV9,.,.,TRBJ2-3,CASSPYVSSTDTQYF,TGTGCCAGCAGCCCCTACGTCTCTAGCACAGATACGCAGTATTTT
TRBV19,.,TRBD1,TRBJ2-1,CASSIIRRRDRADNEQFF,TGTGCCAGTAGTATTATACGGAGAAGGGACAGGGCCGACAATGAGCAGTTCTTC
TRBV15,.,.,TRBJ1-3,CATSRDLGTSGNTIYF,TGTGCCACCAGCAGAGATCTTGGCACCTCTGGAAACACCATATATTTT
TRBV19,.,TRBD2,TRBJ2-5,CARNSGGDDEDQYF,TGTGCCAGAAATAGCGGGGGGGATGATGAGGACCAGTACTTC
TRBV14,.,.,TRBJ2-5,CASSPTQETQYF,TGTGCCAGCAGCCCCACCCAAGAGACCCAGTACTTC
TRBV19,.,.,TRBJ1-1,CASSMSGHMNTEAFF,TGTGCCAGTAGTATGTCGGGACACATGAACACTGAAGCTTTCTTT
TRBV28,.,.,TRBJ2-1,CASSRWGAGVFNEQFF,TGTGCCAGCAGTCGGTGGGGGGCGGGAGTATTCAATGAGCAGTTCTTC
TRBV7-3,.,TRBD2,TRBJ2-7,CASSLYAGESYEQYF,TGTGCCAGCAGCTTATATGCGGGAGAGTCCTACGAGCAGTACTTC
TRBV9,.,.,TRBJ2-7,CASSLGPQEGAYEQYF,TGTGCCAGCAGCTTAGGGCCCCAAGAGGGGGCCTACGAGCAGTACTTC
TRBV4-3,.,.,TRBJ2-5,CASSQGRGAETQYF,TGCGCCAGCAGCCAGGGGAGAGGGGCAGAGACCCAGTACTTC
TRBV28,.,TRBD2,TRBJ2-3,CAAAGGAADTQYF,TGTGCCGCCGCGGGGGGGGCTGCGGATACGCAGTATTTT